The 24 T cell receptor beta chains below were found in one sample sequenced in a study of shared T cell receptors in the human thymus. Profiling relied on immunoSEQ multiplex PCR, and the TCRdb table lists in-frame clones only, not all of them. The table lists 650,000 to 950,000 clones, over 75% of them singletons. The same data also went into a second study, on human thymus T cells.

The material sequenced was thymocytes. The receptor set was obtained from a girl under three years old with a congenital heart defect.

The chain uses TRBV11-2 and TRBJ1-4, with D unresolved. Trimming pared 0 bases from V and 8 bases from J, leaving 10 bases between. CDR3 length equals 14 residues. Germline V lookup: CDR1 SGHAT, CDR2 FQNNGV. Written as DNA, the CDR3 is TGTGCCAGCAGCTTAGATCAGCGATGCGAAAAACTGTTTTTT. Encoded protein: CASSLDQRCEKLFF.

The V and J genes are TRBV19 and TRBJ1-2; possible D gene TRBD1, 5 bases. The germline gives CDR1 LNHDA, CDR2 SQIVND (reference sequence). V dropped 6 bases and J dropped 5 bases, with 13 bases sitting between them. The CDR3 runs to 13 residues. CDR3 residues: CASSQQAGYGYTF. The CDR3 nucleotides are TGTGCCAGTAGCCAACAGGCAGGGTATGGCTACACCTTC.

This clone has just a few counts. For the CDR3, the DNA is TGTGCCAGCAGTGAAGATAGGACAGGAGCCCATGGCTACACCTTC. This sequence encodes CASSEDRTGAHGYTF. The rearrangement joins TRBV2 to TRBJ1-2, with 7 nucleotides matching TRBD1. CDR3 length equals 15 residues. Germline assignment: CDR1 SNHLY and CDR2 FYNNEI. With 1 base clipped from V and 6 bases from J, the junction kept 8 bases outside the gene matches.

This clone was found a few times. The chain links TRBV12-5 to TRBJ1-2; a possible D gene is TRBD1 (6 bases). The ends were cut back, 6 bases at V and 6 bases at J, with 14 bases in the middle. The CDR3 totals 13 residues. The germline gives CDR1 LGHNT, CDR2 FRNRAP. The chain's CDR3 is CASGRQGRDGYTF. The CDR3 DNA follows: TGTGCTAGTGGGCGGCAGGGGAGAGATGGCTACACCTTC. The full variable domain, with the rest looked up from reference TRBV12-5 and TRBJ1-2, is DARVTQTPRHKVTEMGQEVTMRCQPILGHNTVFWYRQTMMQGLELLAYFRNRAPLDDSGMPKDRFSAEMPDATLATLKIQPSEPRDSAVYFCASGRQGRDGYTFGSGTRLTVV.

The chain couples TRBV6-4 to TRBJ1-3; D remains unclear. This CDR3 has 15 residues. Germline values: CDR1 MRHNA, CDR2 SNTAGT. V shed 6 bases and J shed 4 bases, with 16 bases lying between them. In DNA, the CDR3 is TGTGCCAGCAGCGTTACGGCGAGGTGGGGAAACACCATATATTTT. This translates into CASSVTARWGNTIYF.

The CDR3 loop is CASNVIRTSGGLPYYSSYEQYF. The DNA for the CDR3 is TGTGCCAGCAACGTAATCCGTACTAGCGGGGGGCTACCCTACTATAGCTCCTACGAGCAGTACTTC. The genes are TRBV27 and TRBJ2-7, with 12 bases that match TRBD2. The CDR3 has 22 amino acids. Germline-derived CDR1 and CDR2 are MNHEY and SMNVEV (reference sequence). Trimming took 7 bases from V and 0 from J; bases not matched to a gene: 25.

The genes are TRBV15 and TRBJ2-1, with D tentatively TRBD2 (5 bases). CDR3 length equals 17 residues. V was cut by 1 base and J by 0 bases, with 13 bases left in between. In germline, CDR1 is LNHNV, CDR2 YYDKDF (reference sequence). In DNA, the CDR3 is TGTGCCACCAGCAGAGGAGGGCAGATTTCCTCCTACAATGAGCAGTTCTTC. It specifies CATSRGGQISSYNEQFF.

The CDR3 bases are TGTGCCAGTAGTCGGGACAGAGAGAGGGCACCCCTCCACTTT. Amino acids: CASSRDRERAPLHF. The rearrangement uses TRBV19 and TRBJ1-6; 7 bases line up with TRBD1. Germline V gives CDR1 LNHDA, CDR2 SQIVND (reference sequence). The CDR3 has 14 amino acids. Trimming cost V 5 bases and J 11 bases; bases outside gene matches: 9.

This chain's CDR3 is CASSPRPHDTQRLTQYF. CDR3 nucleotides: TGTGCCAGCAGCCCCAGGCCCCACGATACCCAGAGATTAACCCAGTACTTC. This chain uses TRBV7-2 with TRBJ2-5; D gene unclear. From germline, CDR1 is SGHTA and CDR2 FQGNSA. CDR3 length: 17 amino acids. Trimming stripped 5 bases from V and 8 bases from J, with 27 bases between.

CDR3 residues: CASSLGSLLAGDYEQYF. The DNA of the CDR3 is TGTGCCAGCAGCTTAGGGTCCCTACTAGCGGGGGACTACGAGCAGTACTTC. V usage is TRBV7-2 and J usage is TRBJ2-7; 11 nucleotides agree with TRBD2. The CDR3 totals 17 residues. Germline lookup yields CDR1 SGHTA and CDR2 FQGNSA. The trim removed 1 base at V and 3 bases at J, leaving 8 bases unmatched.

The chain uses TRBV5-6 and TRBJ1-3; tentatively, D is TRBD1 (5 bases). Trimming stripped 4 bases from V and 4 bases from J, with 15 bases between. The CDR3 length is 15 residues. Per the germline V gene, CDR1 is SGHDT and CDR2 is YYEEEE. The CDR3 sequence is CASSAAQVLGNTIYF. CDR3 sequence (DNA): TGTGCCAGCAGCGCAGCACAGGTATTGGGAAACACCATATATTTT.

The chain is built from TRBV7-9 and TRBJ1-2; a possible D gene is TRBD1 (5 bases). The CDR3 loop spans 15 amino acids. The ends were cut back, 3 bases at V and 8 bases at J, with 19 bases in the middle. From germline, CDR1 is SEHNR and CDR2 FQNEAQ (reference sequence). As DNA, the CDR3 is TGTGCCAGCAGCTTCCCAGGGTCCACTTACCGAGGCTACACCTTC. It is translated as CASSFPGSTYRGYTF.

J is TRBJ2-3 and V is TRBV7-2, with TRBD2 matching 9 bases. The J segment lost 2 bases and the V segment lost 1 base, leaving 4 bases of the junction unmatched. The CDR3 contains 16 residues. In germline, CDR1 is SGHTA, CDR2 FQGNSA. The CDR3 region is CASSLETSGYTDTQYF. The CDR3, as DNA: TGTGCCAGCAGCTTAGAGACTAGCGGATACACAGATACGCAGTATTTT.

The chain recombines TRBV15 with TRBJ1-2; TRBD1 matches at 9 bases. CDR1 LNHNV and CDR2 YYDKDF come from the germline V gene (reference sequence). CDR3 length: 15 amino acids. The ends lost 1 base at V and 4 bases at J; junction bases unmatched: 4. The CDR3 sequence is CATSRGQGGSYGYTF. Here the CDR3 DNA reads TGTGCCACCAGCAGAGGACAGGGGGGGTCCTATGGCTACACCTTC.

The chain uses TRBV5-5 and TRBJ2-3; 9 nucleotides agree with TRBD1. The germline V gene has CDR1 SGHKS and CDR2 YYEKEE (reference sequence). V shed 1 base and J 6 bases; nucleotides not matched to a gene: 9. CDR3 size: 16 residues. As DNA, the CDR3 is TGTGCCAGCAGCTTGTGGCGCCCACAGGGGGCGGATACGCAGTATTTT. As protein: CASSLWRPQGADTQYF.

This clone was observed once. The chain uses TRBV29-1 and TRBJ2-2; TRBD2 aligns across 12 bases. Germline V gene sequence: CDR1 SQVTM, CDR2 ANQGSEA. J gave up 5 bases and V 5 bases, and 9 bases lay outside the gene matches. The length of the CDR3 is 16 residues. The CDR3 sequence is CSVPRGLAGGTGELFF. CDR3 DNA: TGCAGCGTTCCTAGGGGGCTAGCGGGGGGGACCGGGGAGCTGTTTTTT.

J is TRBJ2-5 and V is TRBV5-4; TRBD1 matches at 11 bases. The CDR3 runs to 14 residues. CDR1 and CDR2 from the germline V gene are SGHNT and YYREEE (reference sequence). In nucleotides, the CDR3 is TGTGTCCTGCCGGACAGGGGGCCGAAAGAGACCCAGTACTTC. Amino acids: CVLPDRGPKETQYF.

The V gene is TRBV6-5, the J gene TRBJ2-3, with 7 bases fitting TRBD2. The V segment lost 5 bases and the J segment 6 bases; nucleotides outside the gene matches: 8. The length of the CDR3 is 14 residues. CDR1 is MNHEY, CDR2 SVGAGI, per germline. CDR3 in DNA: TGTGCCAGCAGTCTAGGGGAGGGGCCCGATACGCAGTATTTT. This gives the protein CASSLGEGPDTQYF.

This chain connects TRBV5-8 to TRBJ1-6, with TRBD1 as a possible D gene (5 bases). Trimming pared 0 bases from V and 3 bases from J, leaving 10 bases between. Germline V CDR1 and CDR2: SGHTS, YDEGEE. The CDR3 contains 16 residues. CDR3 coding DNA: TGTGCCAGCAGCTTGGTGGGGGGATTCTATAATTCACCCCTCCACTTT. Its protein product is CASSLVGGFYNSPLHF.

The V and J genes are TRBV7-9 and TRBJ1-3; 7 bases are shared with TRBD1. CDR3 length equals 15 residues. The ends lost 1 base at V and 1 base at J; junction bases unmatched: 1. Germline V gene data show CDR1 as SEHNR and CDR2 as FQNEAQ (reference sequence). The CDR3 DNA reads TGTGCCAGCAGCTTAGAACAGGGGTCTGGAAACACCATATATTTT. It encodes CASSLEQGSGNTIYF.

This chain links TRBV4-1 with TRBJ2-7; possibly TRBD2 for D (6 bases). Per germline, CDR1 MGHRA and CDR2 YSYEKL. This CDR3 has 14 residues. V lost 0 bases, J lost 3 bases, and 9 bases lay in between. CDR3: CASSQDSGVYEQYF. The CDR3 DNA reads TGCGCCAGCAGCCAAGATTCGGGGGTCTACGAGCAGTACTTC.

The chain is built from TRBV19 and TRBJ1-3; D possibly corresponds to TRBD1 (5 bases). Looked up from germline, CDR1 is LNHDA and CDR2 is SQIVND (reference sequence). The CDR3 spans 15 residues. V shed 2 bases and J shed 0 bases, with 8 bases lying between them. The CDR3, as DNA: TGTGCCAGTAGTATAACCAGGGCCTCTGGAAACACCATATATTTT. Amino acid sequence: CASSITRASGNTIYF.

The genes are TRBV6-1 and TRBJ1-1; maybe TRBD1 (5 bases). Trimming removed 8 bases from V and 6 bases from J, with 19 bases in between. Germline lookup yields CDR1 MNHNS and CDR2 SASEGT. The CDR3 sequence is 14 residues long. This chain's CDR3 is CASPKPLGGPEAFF. The CDR3 DNA reads as TGTGCCAGCCCCAAGCCATTGGGGGGTCCTGAAGCTTTCTTT.

V gene TRBV6-5 combines with J gene TRBJ2-4; D is ambiguous. This CDR3 spans 14 amino acids. Germline loops: CDR1 MNHEY, CDR2 SVGAGI. The germline V and J ends were trimmed by 5 bases and 0 bases, with 8 bases remaining between them. The CDR3 DNA follows: TGTGCCAGCAGTCCGACATTAGCCAAAAACATTCAGTACTTC. Translated: CASSPTLAKNIQYF.